These 29 T cell receptor beta chains came from one sample sequenced in a study of technical replicates of blood from a handful of donors. TCRdb's table, derived via immunoSEQ multiplex PCR, lists solely in-frame clones and lacks some. The table includes over 50,000 clones, 85% to 95% detected once. Sequencing was done on a sample of PBMCs. These receptors came from a human donor in good health. Some clones in this sample may be carry-over from other donors' samples.

The chain employs TRBV5-1 and TRBJ2-3, with 8 bases lining up with TRBD1. The junction had 4 bases not matched to a gene; V was cut back by 4 bases and J by 3 bases. This CDR3 is 14 amino acids long. Germline values: CDR1 SGHRS, CDR2 YFSETQ. This CDR3 is CASSPDRGTDTQYF. DNA of the CDR3: TGCGCCAGCAGCCCTGACAGGGGAACAGATACGCAGTATTTT.

The rearrangement uses TRBV20-1 and TRBJ2-7; no clear D. The V end lost 4 bases, the J end lost 4 bases, and 5 bases lay between the germline ends. Germline values: CDR1 DFQATT, CDR2 SNEGSKA (reference sequence). This CDR3 contains 10 residues. CDR3 residues: CSAIHYEQYF. The CDR3 DNA reads TGCAGTGCTATACATTACGAGCAGTACTTC.

The chain has TRBV4-3 and TRBJ2-1; TRBD1 might be the D (6 bases). V dropped 0 bases and J dropped 0 bases, with 9 bases sitting between them. The CDR3 consists of 16 residues. Germline CDR1 LGHNA, CDR2 YSLEER. CDR3 loop: CASSQDRGGSYNEQFF. The CDR3 DNA reads as TGCGCCAGCAGCCAAGATAGAGGGGGCTCCTACAATGAGCAGTTCTTC.

Only a few counts were recorded for this clone. The chain carries TRBV27 and TRBJ1-4; D unresolved. This CDR3 region has 15 residues. The V end was cut by 6 bases, the J end by 1 base, with 12 bases between. CDR1 is MNHEY and CDR2 is SMNVEV in the germline V gene (reference sequence). CDR3 sequence: CASSPYRGTNEKLFF. For the CDR3, the DNA is TGTGCCAGCAGCCCCTACCGAGGAACTAATGAAAAACTGTTTTTT.

This clone was seen a handful of times. This chain links TRBV6-1 with TRBJ1-1; D is possibly TRBD1 (6 bases). V was cut by 5 bases and J by 6 bases, with 19 bases left in between. The CDR3 extends over 15 amino acids. Germline lookup yields CDR1 MNHNS and CDR2 SASEGT. CDR3 nucleotide sequence: TGTGCCAGCAGTTTCCCCCGGGGGGCGAGGGCTGAAGCTTTCTTT. Its translation is CASSFPRGARAEAFF.

The genes are TRBV7-8 and TRBJ2-1, with 12 bases aligning to TRBD2. This CDR3 comprises 17 residues. Germline V CDR1 and CDR2: SGHVS, FQNEAQ. With V trimmed by 3 bases and J by 3 bases, 6 bases remained unmatched. The CDR3 loop is CASSFPRLAGDYNEQFF. The DNA for the CDR3 is TGTGCCAGCAGCTTCCCGCGACTAGCGGGGGACTACAATGAGCAGTTCTTC.

The V and J genes are TRBV14 and TRBJ2-7; TRBD2 agrees at 10 bases. With 1 base clipped from V and 4 bases from J, the junction kept 7 bases outside the gene matches. This CDR3 is 16 amino acids long. Looked up from germline, CDR1 is SGHDN and CDR2 is FVKESK. Written as DNA, the CDR3 is TGTGCCAGCAGCCAAGGTTGGGCTAGCGGGAGTTACGAGCAGTACTTC. Protein product: CASSQGWASGSYEQYF.

The genes are TRBV15 and TRBJ2-1, with 9 positions matching TRBD2. The length of the CDR3 is 16 residues. After removal of 0 bases from V and 7 bases from J, the junction contained 7 bases not matched to a gene. The germline V gene encodes CDR1 LNHNV and CDR2 YYDKDF (reference sequence). CDR3 protein: CATSRDRASGTNEQFF. In DNA, the CDR3 is TGTGCCACCAGCAGAGATCGGGCTAGCGGGACGAATGAGCAGTTCTTC.

This clone is a singleton in its sample. This chain joins TRBV7-9 and TRBJ2-6; D uncertain. Germline V lookup: CDR1 SEHNR, CDR2 FQNEAQ (reference sequence). CDR3 size: 18 residues. The V end was cut by 4 bases, the J end by 0 bases, with 16 bases between. The CDR3 DNA sequence: TGTGCCAGCAGCTCCCCGGCGGCGGCTAGCTCTGGGGCCAACGTCCTGACTTTC. This codes for CASSSPAAASSGANVLTF.

The chain recombines TRBV7-8 with TRBJ2-1, with D unresolved. The V gene's germline CDR1 is SGHVS and CDR2 FQNEAQ. Trimming pared 1 base from V and 0 bases from J, leaving 10 bases between. This CDR3 is built from 16 residues. The CDR3 coding sequence is TGTGCCAGCAGCTTAGTAACAGCCGTCTCCTACAATGAGCAGTTCTTC. Its translation: CASSLVTAVSYNEQFF.

The chain combines TRBV7-9 with TRBJ1-4; D unclear. This CDR3 spans 16 amino acids. Germline lookup yields CDR1 SEHNR and CDR2 FQNEAQ (reference sequence). V shed 5 bases and J shed 4 bases, with 17 bases lying between them. The CDR3 DNA reads TGTGCCAGCAGCCCGGGGTCCCGTGGGGATAATGAAAAACTGTTTTTT. Its protein product is CASSPGSRGDNEKLFF.

The CDR3 sequence: CASSLRAGVGEQFF. Here the CDR3 DNA reads TGTGCCAGCAGCTTACGAGCGGGAGTTGGTGAGCAGTTCTTC. This chain uses TRBV7-8 with TRBJ2-1; 8 bases agree with TRBD2. With 2 bases clipped from V and 9 bases from J, the junction kept 6 bases outside the gene matches. The length of the CDR3 is 14 residues. In germline, CDR1 is SGHVS, CDR2 FQNEAQ.

V is TRBV5-1 and J is TRBJ2-7; 9 bases align to TRBD2. The V gene's germline CDR1 is SGHRS and CDR2 YFSETQ. This CDR3 contains 15 residues. J lost 5 bases, V lost 4 bases, and 10 bases had no gene match. CDR3 bases: TGCGCCAGCAGCGGCCAGCGGGGGGACCCCCACGAGCAGTACTTC. This codes for CASSGQRGDPHEQYF.

This chain uses TRBV5-1 with TRBJ2-7, with a tentative D call TRBD2 (5 bases). The CDR3 length is 15 residues. Per germline, CDR1 SGHRS and CDR2 YFSETQ. V lost 4 bases and J lost 3, with 17 bases in between. The CDR3 protein is CASSRTQSSGYEQYF. As DNA, the CDR3 is TGCGCCAGCAGCCGAACACAATCGAGCGGCTACGAGCAGTACTTC.

The V gene is TRBV5-1, the J gene TRBJ2-5, with TRBD1 as a possible D gene (6 bases). The germline CDR1 and CDR2 sequences are SGHRS and YFSETQ. V lost 2 bases and J 5 bases, leaving 19 bases between the germline ends. CDR3 length: 16 amino acids. CDR3 sequence: CASSLLFAAQGETQYF. CDR3 bases: TGCGCCAGCAGCTTACTATTCGCGGCCCAGGGGGAGACCCAGTACTTC.

The genes are TRBV4-3 and TRBJ2-7, with 8 bases aligning to TRBD1. The CDR3 is 15 amino acids. Germline-derived CDR1 and CDR2 are LGHNA and YSLEER. Trimming cost V 5 bases and J 1 base; bases outside gene matches: 7. The CDR3 DNA reads as TGCGCCAGCAGCGAGCAGGGGGCACGGTCCTACGAGCAGTACTTC. It translates to CASSEQGARSYEQYF.

The chain links TRBV5-1 to TRBJ2-7; TRBD1 aligns across 8 bases. In germline, CDR1 is SGHRS, CDR2 YFSETQ. CDR3 length: 15 amino acids. J was trimmed by 3 bases and V by 4 bases; bases with no gene match: 9. CDR3 nucleotides: TGCGCCAGCAGCCCCGATCCGGGACAGGTCTACGAGCAGTACTTC. Its translation is CASSPDPGQVYEQYF.

V is TRBV6-1 and J is TRBJ2-7; 7 bases match TRBD1. Per the germline V gene, CDR1 is MNHNS and CDR2 is SASEGT. The CDR3 runs 14 residues. V dropped 10 bases and J dropped 5; count of bases not matched to a gene: 14. The CDR3 loop is CATAPGNRGDEQYF. CDR3 in DNA: TGTGCCACCGCTCCGGGGAACAGGGGAGACGAGCAGTACTTC.

The genes are TRBV2 and TRBJ1-6; a possible D gene is TRBD1 (5 bases). Trimming stripped 3 bases from V and 8 bases from J, with 14 bases between. CDR1 is SNHLY, CDR2 FYNNEI, per germline. This CDR3 has 15 residues. This CDR3 reads CASSDPQGSYSPLHF. In nucleotides, the CDR3 is TGTGCCAGCAGTGACCCCCAGGGTAGTTATTCACCCCTCCACTTT.

The rearrangement uses TRBV5-1 and TRBJ2-2; the D gene is possibly TRBD1 (5 bases). The germline V gene encodes CDR1 SGHRS and CDR2 YFSETQ. The CDR3 totals 14 residues. The V end lost 3 bases, the J end lost 1 base, and 7 bases lay between the germline ends. The CDR3 loop reads CASSSGQNTGELFF. CDR3 sequence (DNA): TGCGCCAGCAGCTCCGGACAGAACACCGGGGAGCTGTTTTTT.

The chain carries TRBV4-1 and TRBJ2-1; D possibly corresponds to TRBD2 (6 bases). Germline V CDR1 and CDR2: MGHRA, YSYEKL. V lost 4 bases and J lost 9, with 16 bases in between. CDR3 size: 14 residues. For the CDR3, the DNA is TGCGCCAGCAGCCGGGGGGATAGGGGCGCTGAGCAGTTCTTC. This encodes CASSRGDRGAEQFF.

This clone was picked up one time. The V gene is TRBV18, the J gene TRBJ2-7, with D possibly being TRBD2 (5 bases). CDR1 and CDR2 (germline): KGHSH, LQKENI. This CDR3 contains 16 residues. Between the trimmed V and J ends, which lost 6 bases and 0 bases, there was a span of 18 bases. CDR3 protein: CASSPQGTDSSYEQYF. For the CDR3, the DNA is TGTGCCAGCTCGCCCCAAGGCACGGACTCCTCCTACGAGCAGTACTTC.

The chain uses TRBV5-1 and TRBJ2-1; 8 nucleotides align to TRBD2. The germline gives CDR1 SGHRS, CDR2 YFSETQ. V shed 0 bases and J 0 bases; nucleotides not matched to a gene: 5. There are 17 residues in the CDR3. The CDR3 loop is CASSLAPSGSSYNEQFF. In DNA, the CDR3 is TGCGCCAGCAGCTTGGCCCCGAGCGGGAGCTCCTACAATGAGCAGTTCTTC.

This chain uses TRBV19 with TRBJ1-4; TRBD1 aligns across 11 bases. J lost 6 bases, V lost 7 bases, and 10 bases had no gene match. Germline CDR1 is LNHDA and CDR2 is SQIVND (reference sequence). The CDR3 has 16 amino acids. The CDR3 spells CASTGQGAGRDEKLFF. The CDR3 DNA follows: TGTGCCAGTACCGGACAGGGGGCCGGACGGGATGAAAAACTGTTTTTT.

The chain has TRBV5-1 and TRBJ2-7; 7 nucleotides line up with TRBD2. V dropped 2 bases and J dropped 2; count of bases not matched to a gene: 7. The V gene's germline CDR1 is SGHRS and CDR2 YFSETQ. The CDR3 loop spans 15 amino acids. This chain's CDR3 is CASSFDTSVTYEQYF. The CDR3 region has the DNA TGCGCCAGCAGCTTTGATACTAGCGTCACCTACGAGCAGTACTTC. Filled out from reference TRBV5-1 and TRBJ2-7, the complete variable domain reads KAGVTQTPRYLIKTRGQQVTLSCSPISGHRSVSWYQQTPGQGLQFLFEYFSETQRNKGNFPGRFSGRQFSNSRSEMNVSTLELGDSALYLCASSFDTSVTYEQYFGPGTRLTVT.

J is TRBJ1-1 and V is TRBV5-1, with TRBD1 as a possible D gene (6 bases). V shed 4 bases and J shed 3 bases, with 16 bases lying between them. The CDR3 length is 15 residues. In germline, CDR1 is SGHRS, CDR2 YFSETQ. This chain's CDR3 is CASSPRGNEDTEAFF. The CDR3 coding sequence is TGCGCCAGCAGCCCTAGGGGGAATGAGGACACTGAAGCTTTCTTT.

V usage is TRBV7-3 and J usage is TRBJ2-1, with D unresolved. Trimming took 1 base from V and 0 from J, leaving 7 bases between them. From germline, CDR1 is SGHTA and CDR2 FQGTGA. This CDR3 comprises 15 residues. This CDR3 reads CASSLMSSSYNEQFF. In nucleotides, the CDR3 is TGTGCCAGCAGCTTAATGAGTAGCTCCTACAATGAGCAGTTCTTC.

The V call is TRBV6-5, the J call TRBJ2-7, with D tentatively TRBD2 (6 bases). Germline CDR1 is MNHEY and CDR2 is SVGAGI. This CDR3 has 14 amino acids. V dropped 5 bases and J dropped 3 bases, with 14 bases sitting between them. The CDR3 nucleotides are TGTGCCAGCAGTGACCGACTAGTCAGCTACGAGCAGTACTTC. Encoded protein: CASSDRLVSYEQYF.

This sequence joins TRBV5-1 and TRBJ2-5, with a possible D match to TRBD2 (6 bases). Germline lookup yields CDR1 SGHRS and CDR2 YFSETQ. The CDR3 spans 11 residues. Deletions cut 6 bases from V and 3 bases from J, with 6 bases between. The CDR3 loop is CASKREETQYF. In DNA form, the CDR3 reads TGCGCCAGCAAGCGGGAAGAGACCCAGTACTTC.